These 8 T cell receptor beta chains were sequenced from one sample in a study of beta chain features in type 1 diabetes. What was sequenced were expressed TCRB transcripts, since all of the isolated RNA had been reverse transcribed. Sequencing used immunoSEQ multiplex PCR; TCRdb keeps in-frame clones, though not all of them. The sample lists fewer than 200,000 clones; about 8.5% were seen once. Sequences were obtained from central memory CD4+ T cells from blood. The source is a young man in good health.

This clone is a singleton in its sample. This rearrangement joins TRBV6-6 to TRBJ2-7; the match to TRBD1 covers 8 bases. V shed 10 bases and J 2 bases; nucleotides not matched to a gene: 7. From germline, CDR1 is MNHNY and CDR2 SVGAGI (reference sequence). This CDR3 is 13 amino acids long. DNA for the CDR3: TGTGCCATCAGGGGGACAGGTCCCTACGAGCAGTACTTC. This sequence encodes CAIRGTGPYEQYF.

The rearrangement uses TRBV7-3 and TRBJ2-7, with D possibly TRBD2 on 6 matching bases. The CDR3 extends over 16 amino acids. Looked up from germline, CDR1 is SGHTA and CDR2 is FQGTGA. Trimming took off 1 base at V and 3 bases at J, with 16 bases between the two ends. CDR3 coding DNA: TGTGCCAGCAGCTTAATGGGTTCGGGAGAGTTCTACGAGCAGTACTTC. This gives the protein CASSLMGSGEFYEQYF.

This clone was seen a handful of times. The V gene is TRBV25-1, the J gene TRBJ1-2; 8 nucleotides agree with TRBD1. This CDR3 is built from 14 residues. CDR1 and CDR2 (germline): MGHDK, SYGVNS. V lost 2 bases and J lost 8; bases outside the gene matches: 7. The CDR3 coding sequence is TGTGCCAGCAGTGAAGGGGGACAGGTTAGCGGCTACACCTTC. As protein: CASSEGGQVSGYTF.

This clone was observed a few times. The chain combines TRBV27 with TRBJ2-5; possible D gene TRBD2, 5 bases. The CDR3 runs to 12 residues. The germline V and J ends were trimmed by 6 bases and 5 bases, with 10 bases remaining between them. The germline V gene has CDR1 MNHEY and CDR2 SMNVEV (reference sequence). CDR3 sequence: CASRRGAETQYF. DNA of the CDR3: TGTGCCAGCAGACGGGGAGCGGAGACCCAGTACTTC.

This clone came up a few times. V gene TRBV15 combines with J gene TRBJ2-3, with D uncertain. V lost 0 bases, J lost 0 bases, and 13 bases lay in between. This CDR3 spans 17 amino acids. Germline V gives CDR1 LNHNV, CDR2 YYDKDF (reference sequence). This CDR3 is CATSRDFSGWSTDTQYF. The DNA for the CDR3 is TGTGCCACCAGCAGAGATTTTTCGGGTTGGAGCACAGATACGCAGTATTTT.

This clone came up a few times. This rearrangement joins TRBV29-1 to TRBJ2-5, with a possible D match to TRBD2 (7 bases). The germline gives CDR1 SQVTM, CDR2 ANQGSEA. V was pared by 4 bases and J by 4 bases, with 16 bases between. This CDR3 is 14 amino acids long. In nucleotides, the CDR3 is TGCAGCGTTGGGGGGGCGGGGGCCGGAGAGACCCAGTACTTC. Translation: CSVGGAGAGETQYF. Full variable domain (remainder filled in from reference TRBV29-1 and TRBJ2-5): SAVISQKPSRDICQRGTSLTIQCQVDSQVTMMFWYRQQPGQSLTLIATANQGSEATYESGFVIDKFPISRPNLTFSTLTVSNMSPEDSSIYLCSVGGAGAGETQYFGPGTRLLVL.

In its sample, this clone was seen many times. The V call is TRBV4-3, the J call TRBJ2-7; D is perhaps TRBD1 (5 bases). Trimming took off 4 bases at V and 9 bases at J, with 22 bases between the two ends. The CDR3 runs to 15 residues. CDR1 and CDR2 from the germline V gene are LGHNA and YSLEER. CDR3 DNA: TGCGCCAGCAGCCTCGACAGTTCAAATATGGGGTCGCAGTACTTC. It codes for CASSLDSSNMGSQYF.

This clone was found a few times. The CDR3 spells CASSLSRGGGEQFF. CDR3 in DNA: TGTGCCAGCAGCTTAAGTCGGGGGGGCGGGGAGCAGTTCTTC. The chain couples TRBV7-2 to TRBJ2-1; 8 bases are shared with TRBD2. J gave up 10 bases and V 2 bases, and 7 bases lay outside the gene matches. The CDR3 totals 14 residues. Germline CDR1 SGHTA, CDR2 FQGNSA.